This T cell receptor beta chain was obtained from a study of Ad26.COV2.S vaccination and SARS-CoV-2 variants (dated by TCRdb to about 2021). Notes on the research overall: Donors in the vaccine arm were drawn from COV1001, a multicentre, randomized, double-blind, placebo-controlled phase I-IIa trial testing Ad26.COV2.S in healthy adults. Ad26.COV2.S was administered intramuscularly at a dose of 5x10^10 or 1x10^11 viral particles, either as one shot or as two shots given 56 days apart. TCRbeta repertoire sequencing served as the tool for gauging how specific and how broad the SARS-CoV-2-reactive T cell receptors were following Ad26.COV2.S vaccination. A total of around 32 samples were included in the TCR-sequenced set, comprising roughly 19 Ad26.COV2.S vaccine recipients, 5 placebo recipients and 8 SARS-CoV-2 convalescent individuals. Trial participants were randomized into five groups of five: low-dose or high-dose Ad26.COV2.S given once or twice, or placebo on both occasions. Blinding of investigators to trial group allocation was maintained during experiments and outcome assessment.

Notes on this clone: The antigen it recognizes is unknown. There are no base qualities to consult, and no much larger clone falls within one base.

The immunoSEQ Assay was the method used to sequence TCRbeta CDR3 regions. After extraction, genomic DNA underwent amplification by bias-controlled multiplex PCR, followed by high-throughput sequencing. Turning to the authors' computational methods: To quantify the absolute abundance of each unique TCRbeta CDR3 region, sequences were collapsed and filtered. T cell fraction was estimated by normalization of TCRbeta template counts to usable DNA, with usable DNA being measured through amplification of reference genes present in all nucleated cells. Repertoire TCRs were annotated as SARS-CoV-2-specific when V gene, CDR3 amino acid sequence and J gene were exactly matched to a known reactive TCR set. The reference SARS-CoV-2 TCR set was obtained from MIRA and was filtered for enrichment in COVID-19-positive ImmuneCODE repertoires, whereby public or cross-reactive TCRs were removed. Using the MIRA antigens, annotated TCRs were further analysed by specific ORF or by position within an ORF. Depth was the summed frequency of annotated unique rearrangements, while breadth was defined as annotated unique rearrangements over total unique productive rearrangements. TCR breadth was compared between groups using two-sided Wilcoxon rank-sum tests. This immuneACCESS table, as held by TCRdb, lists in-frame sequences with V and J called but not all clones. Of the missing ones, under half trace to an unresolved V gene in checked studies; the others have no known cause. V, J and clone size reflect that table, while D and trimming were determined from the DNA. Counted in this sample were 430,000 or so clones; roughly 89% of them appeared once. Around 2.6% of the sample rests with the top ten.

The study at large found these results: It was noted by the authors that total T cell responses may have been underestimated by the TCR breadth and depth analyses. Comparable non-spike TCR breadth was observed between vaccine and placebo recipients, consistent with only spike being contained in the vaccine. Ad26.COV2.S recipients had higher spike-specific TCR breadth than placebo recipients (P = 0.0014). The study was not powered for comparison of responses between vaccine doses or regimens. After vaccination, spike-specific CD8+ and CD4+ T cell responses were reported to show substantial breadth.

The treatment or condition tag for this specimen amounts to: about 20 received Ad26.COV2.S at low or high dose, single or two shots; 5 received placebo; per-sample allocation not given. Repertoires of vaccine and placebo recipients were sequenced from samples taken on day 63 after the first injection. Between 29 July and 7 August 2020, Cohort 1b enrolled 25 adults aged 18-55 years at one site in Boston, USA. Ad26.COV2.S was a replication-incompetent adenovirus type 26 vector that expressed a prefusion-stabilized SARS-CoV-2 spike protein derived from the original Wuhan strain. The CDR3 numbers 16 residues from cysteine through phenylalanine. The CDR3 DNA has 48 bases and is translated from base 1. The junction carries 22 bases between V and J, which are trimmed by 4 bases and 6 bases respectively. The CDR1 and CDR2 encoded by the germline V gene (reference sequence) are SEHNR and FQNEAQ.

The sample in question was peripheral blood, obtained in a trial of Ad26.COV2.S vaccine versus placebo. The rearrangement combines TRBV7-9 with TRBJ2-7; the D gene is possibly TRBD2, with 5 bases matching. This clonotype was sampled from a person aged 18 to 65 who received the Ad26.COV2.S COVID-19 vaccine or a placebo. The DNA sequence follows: TGTGCCAGCAGCTCCCTCCTCCGGGAACTCAGCGGCGAGCAGTACTTC. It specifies CASSSLLRELSGEQYF.